One sample yielded the 20 T cell receptor beta chains listed below, sequenced in a study of blood T cell repertoires in COVID-19. Libraries were prepared by immunoSEQ multiplex PCR; TCRdb keeps only in-frame clonotypes and omits some of them. The sample includes 400,000 or so clones, 85% to 90% seen only once; the top ten take roughly 0.84%. Sequencing input: peripheral blood. The source of these receptors is a man younger than 30 with COVID-19, enrolled during active disease.

V is TRBV7-8 and J is TRBJ1-1, with TRBD1 identical over 8 bases. CDR3 size: 14 residues. After removal of 8 bases from V and 1 base from J, the junction contained 6 bases not matched to a gene. In germline, CDR1 is SGHVS, CDR2 FQNEAQ. CDR3: CASLTGQGNTEAFF. The CDR3 DNA is TGTGCCAGCCTTACTGGACAGGGGAACACTGAAGCTTTCTTT.

The J gene is TRBJ1-1, the V gene TRBV10-3; weak D call: TRBD1 (5 bases). The CDR3 totals 15 residues. The V gene's germline CDR1 is ENHRY and CDR2 SYGVKD. Trimming shortened V by 2 bases and J by 6 bases, and 16 bases separated the two germline ends. CDR3 nucleotides: TGTGCCATCAGTGAGGGCTCAGGGAAGTTAGCTGAAGCTTTCTTT. Its protein product is CAISEGSGKLAEAFF.

V usage is TRBV6-6 and J usage is TRBJ2-2, with 9 bases aligning to TRBD1. The germline V gene has CDR1 MNHNY and CDR2 SVGAGI (reference sequence). Trimming at V came to 6 bases and at J to 4 bases, leaving 3 bases not matched to a gene. This CDR3 region has 14 residues. The CDR3 nucleotides read TGTGCCAGCAGACAGGGGGCGCCCACCGGGGAGCTGTTTTTT. Amino acid sequence: CASRQGAPTGELFF.

The chain uses TRBV7-8 and TRBJ1-5; 7 bases are shared with TRBD1. The V gene's germline CDR1 is SGHVS and CDR2 FQNEAQ. CDR3 length equals 13 residues. V lost 5 bases and J lost 5; bases outside the gene matches: 3. DNA of the CDR3: TGTGCCAGCAGCCCGCAGGGGGATCAGCCCCAGCATTTT. Translation: CASSPQGDQPQHF.

This chain joins TRBV18 and TRBJ1-2; 9 positions agree with TRBD1. This CDR3 is 15 amino acids long. Germline loops: CDR1 KGHSH, CDR2 LQKENI. The J segment lost 6 bases and the V segment lost 3 bases, leaving 8 bases of the junction unmatched. CDR3 sequence (DNA): TGTGCCAGCTCACCGGGACAGGGCGAGTCCCATGGCTACACCTTC. Translating gives CASSPGQGESHGYTF.

J is TRBJ1-1 and V is TRBV6-6, with TRBD1 identical over 7 bases. V gave up 6 bases and J gave up 11 bases; unmatched junction bases: 15. Germline lookup yields CDR1 MNHNY and CDR2 SVGAGI (reference sequence). CDR3 length: 14 residues. The CDR3 sequence is CASSLEKTGPRAFF. The DNA of the CDR3 is TGTGCCAGCAGCCTGGAAAAGACAGGGCCTCGCGCTTTCTTT.

The CDR3 sequence is CASSWGQGGNQPQHF. The DNA of the CDR3 is TGTGCCAGCAGCTGGGGACAGGGGGGCAATCAGCCCCAGCATTTT. V usage is TRBV5-6 and J usage is TRBJ1-5, with 11 bases lining up with TRBD1. Germline assignment: CDR1 SGHDT and CDR2 YYEEEE. The CDR3 extends over 15 amino acids. Trimming removed 3 bases from V and 2 bases from J; junction bases left unmatched: 1.

This chain uses TRBV27 with TRBJ2-2, with D perhaps TRBD2 (7 bases). Trimming shortened V by 1 base and J by 7 bases, and 13 bases separated the two germline ends. CDR1 is MNHEY and CDR2 is SMNVEV in the germline V gene (reference sequence). The CDR3 runs 15 residues. The CDR3 bases are TGTGCCAGCAGTTTATTCGGGGGGCGAGTCGGGGAGCTGTTTTTT. Encoded protein: CASSLFGGRVGELFF.

The chain carries TRBV30 and TRBJ1-1; a weak D match, TRBD1 (5 bases). This CDR3 region has 12 residues. Germline loops: CDR1 GTSNPN, CDR2 SVGIG (reference sequence). V shed 5 bases and J shed 5 bases, with 12 bases lying between them. The chain's CDR3 is CAWAGFGTEAFF. The CDR3 DNA reads TGTGCCTGGGCAGGGTTCGGGACTGAAGCTTTCTTT.

The chain has TRBV6-1 and TRBJ2-1, with D possibly matching TRBD1 (6 bases). CDR3 length: 16 residues. Germline values: CDR1 MNHNS, CDR2 SASEGT. V was trimmed by 4 bases and J by 3 bases, leaving 16 bases between them. The DNA for the CDR3 is TGTGCCAGCAGTGTTTTCCGGGACATCATCTACAATGAGCAGTTCTTC. This translates into CASSVFRDIIYNEQFF.

The chain carries TRBV7-9 and TRBJ1-4, with 8 positions matching TRBD1. This CDR3 has 16 residues. V lost 5 bases, J lost 2 bases, and 7 bases stayed unmatched. Per germline, CDR1 SEHNR and CDR2 FQNEAQ (reference sequence). This chain's CDR3 is CASSLWTGLTNEKLFF. The CDR3 DNA reads TGTGCCAGCAGCCTCTGGACAGGGTTGACTAATGAAAAACTGTTTTTT.

The CDR3 DNA sequence: TGCGCCAGCAGCTTGGTGTCAGGGGGCTCCTACGAGCAGTACTTC. This sequence encodes CASSLVSGGSYEQYF. The rearrangement uses TRBV5-1 and TRBJ2-7; 7 bases align to TRBD1. V shed 0 bases, J shed 0 bases, and the junction held 3 bases outside the gene matches. In germline, CDR1 is SGHRS, CDR2 YFSETQ. The CDR3 loop spans 15 amino acids.

This chain uses TRBV19 with TRBJ1-6, with D possibly TRBD1 on 5 matching bases. The germline V gene encodes CDR1 LNHDA and CDR2 SQIVND (reference sequence). The ends were cut back, 4 bases at V and 6 bases at J, with 13 bases in the middle. CDR3 length equals 15 residues. The chain's CDR3 is CASSNAGGINSPLHF. CDR3 nucleotide sequence: TGTGCCAGTAGTAACGCCGGGGGTATTAATTCACCCCTCCACTTT.

The chain has TRBV5-6 and TRBJ1-1; tentative D call: TRBD1 (6 bases). There are 16 residues in the CDR3. V dropped 4 bases and J dropped 1 base, with 17 bases sitting between them. Germline CDR1 is SGHDT and CDR2 is YYEEEE. CDR3: CASSRTAWGRNTEAFF. CDR3 DNA: TGTGCCAGCAGCCGGACAGCATGGGGAAGGAACACTGAAGCTTTCTTT.

This chain joins TRBV6-5 and TRBJ2-2, with 9 bases that match TRBD1. Germline V lookup: CDR1 MNHEY, CDR2 SVGAGI. The CDR3 spans 12 residues. CDR3 coding DNA: TGTGCAGGGACAGGGAAAAGGTGGGAGCTGTTTTTT. Its translation is CAGTGKRWELFF.

The chain recombines TRBV5-6 with TRBJ2-2; possible D gene TRBD1, 6 bases. The germline CDR1 and CDR2 sequences are SGHDT and YYEEEE. This CDR3 comprises 15 residues. V was shortened by 4 bases and J by 3 bases, with 13 bases between the two germline ends. The CDR3 protein is CASSRWGLDTGELFF. The CDR3 nucleotides read TGTGCCAGCAGCCGGTGGGGGCTGGACACCGGGGAGCTGTTTTTT.

A single count supports this clone. This chain uses TRBV10-3 with TRBJ2-7; possible D gene TRBD1, 5 bases. V dropped 5 bases and J dropped 2 bases, with 13 bases sitting between them. CDR3 length equals 14 residues. The V gene's germline CDR1 is ENHRY and CDR2 SYGVKD. CDR3 coding DNA: TGTGCCATCAGTTCAGGGTCTTCCCCCTACGAGCAGTACTTC. Translated: CAISSGSSPYEQYF.

The chain carries TRBV6-5 and TRBJ1-2; D gene ambiguous. The CDR3 is made up of 16 amino acids. The germline CDR1 and CDR2 sequences are MNHEY and SVGAGI. V shed 0 bases and J shed 0 bases, with 11 bases lying between them. CDR3 DNA: TGTGCCAGCAGTTACTCGATGGGAGAAGCTAACTATGGCTACACCTTC. It encodes CASSYSMGEANYGYTF.

The DNA for the CDR3 is TGTGCCAGTAGTACAGGGGAAGGGGCCAACGTCCTGACTTTC. Translation gives CASSTGEGANVLTF. This chain links TRBV19 with TRBJ2-6; tentatively, D is TRBD1 (6 bases). Germline CDR1 LNHDA, CDR2 SQIVND (reference sequence). The CDR3 totals 14 residues. V lost 4 bases, J lost 4 bases, and 8 bases lay in between.

This clone was recorded a few times. The CDR3 reads CASSLVGLAGAANEQYF. The CDR3 bases are TGCGCCAGCAGCTTGGTTGGTTTGGCAGGGGCGGCTAACGAGCAGTACTTC. The chain recombines TRBV5-1 with TRBJ2-7, with D maybe TRBD1 (6 bases). The V gene's germline CDR1 is SGHRS and CDR2 YFSETQ. This CDR3 has 17 amino acids. The germline V and J ends were trimmed by 0 bases and 5 bases, with 21 bases remaining between them. The full variable domain, rest sourced from reference TRBV5-1 and TRBJ2-7, is KAGVTQTPRYLIKTRGQQVTLSCSPISGHRSVSWYQQTPGQGLQFLFEYFSETQRNKGNFPGRFSGRQFSNSRSEMNVSTLELGDSALYLCASSLVGLAGAANEQYFGPGTRLTVT.